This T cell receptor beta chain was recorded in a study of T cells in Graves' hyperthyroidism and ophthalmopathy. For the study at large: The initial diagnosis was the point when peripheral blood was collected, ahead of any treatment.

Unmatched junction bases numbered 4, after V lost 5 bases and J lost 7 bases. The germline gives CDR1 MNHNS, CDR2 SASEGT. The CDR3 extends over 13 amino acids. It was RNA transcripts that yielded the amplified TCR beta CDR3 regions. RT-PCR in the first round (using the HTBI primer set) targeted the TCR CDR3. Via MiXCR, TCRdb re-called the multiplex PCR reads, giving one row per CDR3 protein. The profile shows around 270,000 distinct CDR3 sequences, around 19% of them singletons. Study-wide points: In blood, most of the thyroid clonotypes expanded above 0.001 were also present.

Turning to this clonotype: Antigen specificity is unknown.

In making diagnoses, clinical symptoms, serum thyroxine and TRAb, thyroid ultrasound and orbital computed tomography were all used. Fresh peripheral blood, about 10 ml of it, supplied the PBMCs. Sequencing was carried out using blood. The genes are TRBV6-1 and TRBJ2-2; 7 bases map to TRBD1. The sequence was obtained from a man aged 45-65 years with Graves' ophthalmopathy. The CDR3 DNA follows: TGTGCCAGCAGTACCCAGGGGGTCGGGGAGCTGTTTTTT. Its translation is CASSTQGVGELFF.